This T cell receptor (beta chain) was identified in a study of blood T cell repertoires in COVID-19. Background on the study: T cells, B-cell-depleted T cells, or PBMCs provided the cDNA or gDNA that served as material.

Germline CDR1 SEHNR, CDR2 FQNEAQ (reference sequence). Trimming at V came to 5 bases and at J to 2 bases, leaving 7 bases not matched to a gene. This CDR3 region has 15 residues. Produced via immunoSEQ multiplex PCR; TCRdb's table is partial and in-frame only. The sample lists roughly 250,000 clones, 79% occurring once. Sequences were obtained from peripheral blood. The sequence came from a woman between 40 and 50 years old with active or convalescent COVID-19. The rearrangement joins TRBV7-9 to TRBJ2-7, with 9 bases aligning to TRBD1. The DNA for the CDR3 is TGTGCCAGCAGCGCCGGGACAGGGCCTCCCTACGAGCAGTACTTC. Protein product: CASSAGTGPPYEQYF.